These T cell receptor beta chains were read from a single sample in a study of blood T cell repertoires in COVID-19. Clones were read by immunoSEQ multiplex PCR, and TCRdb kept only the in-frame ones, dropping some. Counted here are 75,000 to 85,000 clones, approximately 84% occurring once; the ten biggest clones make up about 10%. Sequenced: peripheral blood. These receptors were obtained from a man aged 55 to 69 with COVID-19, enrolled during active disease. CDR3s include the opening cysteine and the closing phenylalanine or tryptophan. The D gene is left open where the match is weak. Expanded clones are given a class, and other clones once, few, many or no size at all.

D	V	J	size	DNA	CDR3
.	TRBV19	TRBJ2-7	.	TGTGCCAGTAGTATTCGGGACAAGACCTACGAGCAGTACTTC	CASSIRDKTYEQYF
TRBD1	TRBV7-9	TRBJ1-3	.	TGTGCCAGCAGCTTTGGGCAGGGGGTGAGGACGGGAAACACCATATATTTT	CASSFGQGVRTGNTIYF
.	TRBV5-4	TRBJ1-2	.	TGTGCCAGCAGAGGGGCCACCTTGAACTATGGCTACACCTTC	CASRGATLNYGYTF
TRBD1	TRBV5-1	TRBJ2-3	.	TGCGCCAGCGGACAGGGTAGCACAGATACGCAGTATTTT	CASGQGSTDTQYF
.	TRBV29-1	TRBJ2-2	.	TGCAGCGTTGAAGTTACGGTGGGGGAGCTGTTTTTT	CSVEVTVGELFF
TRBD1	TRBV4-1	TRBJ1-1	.	TGCGCCAGCAGCCACATAAAGGACAGGGGGAACACTGAAGCTTTCTTT	CASSHIKDRGNTEAFF
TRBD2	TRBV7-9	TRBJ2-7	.	TGTGCCAGCACGGGACTAGCGGGGGATAACGAGCAGTACTTC	CASTGLAGDNEQYF
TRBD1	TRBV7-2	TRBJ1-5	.	TGTGCCAGCAGGCCAGGGGGATTGGGTCTCTCCCAGCCCCAGCATTTT	CASRPGGLGLSQPQHF
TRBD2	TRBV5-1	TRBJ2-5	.	TGCGCCAGCAGCACCTCCCTAGCGGGCGGGGAGACCCAGTACTTC	CASSTSLAGGETQYF
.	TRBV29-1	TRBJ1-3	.	TGCAGCGTTGTACAGCCGAACTCTGGAAACACCATATATTTT	CSVVQPNSGNTIYF
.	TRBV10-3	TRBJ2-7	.	TGTGCTATCAGTGATTCCACCTCCGGCCCGGGAGAGCAGTACTTC	CAISDSTSGPGEQYF
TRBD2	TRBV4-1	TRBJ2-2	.	TGCGCCAGCAGCCACACAGCGACTAGCGGGAGAGTCACCGGGGAGCTGTTTTTT	CASSHTATSGRVTGELFF
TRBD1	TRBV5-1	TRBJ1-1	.	TGCGCCAGCAGCACGGACGGACAGGTGAACGAAGCTTTCTTT	CASSTDGQVNEAFF
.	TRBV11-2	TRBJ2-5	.	TGTGCCAGCAGCTCCAATATACTTCAAGAGACCCAGTACTTC	CASSSNILQETQYF
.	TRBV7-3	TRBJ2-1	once	TGTGCCAGCAGCTTATCCGCTAGCTACAATGAGCAGTTCTTC	CASSLSASYNEQFF
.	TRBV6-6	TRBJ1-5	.	TGTGCCAGCAGTTACTCAGGGGACAATCAGCCCCAGCATTTT	CASSYSGDNQPQHF
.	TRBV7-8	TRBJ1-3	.	TGTGCCAGCAGCCGAGTTGCGAGCTCTGGAAACACCATATATTTT	CASSRVASSGNTIYF
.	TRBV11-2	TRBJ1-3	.	TGTGCCAGCAGTCCAGCGCTGGGTGGAAACACCATATATTTT	CASSPALGGNTIYF
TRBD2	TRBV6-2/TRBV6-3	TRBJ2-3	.	TGTGCCAGCAGTTCCCGACTAGCGGGGGCGAAAGATACGCAGTATTTT	CASSSRLAGAKDTQYF
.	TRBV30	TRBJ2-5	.	TGTGCCTGGGCTAGGGGACTTCAAGAGACCCAGTACTTC	CAWARGLQETQYF
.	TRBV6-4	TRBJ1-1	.	TGTGCCAGCAGTGTAGAGGGTGAGACTGAAGCTTTCTTT	CASSVEGETEAFF
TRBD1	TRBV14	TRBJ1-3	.	TGTGCCAGCAGCTATTCAGGGGGCCAGTGGGACACCATATATTTT	CASSYSGGQWDTIYF
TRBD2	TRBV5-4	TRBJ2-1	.	TGTGCCAGCAGCGGCGGGACTAGCGGATCCCATGAGCAGTTCTTC	CASSGGTSGSHEQFF
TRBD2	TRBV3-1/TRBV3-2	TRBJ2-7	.	TGTGCCAGCAGCAGCCGACTAGCGGGAGCCCGGGAGCAGTACTTC	CASSSRLAGAREQYF
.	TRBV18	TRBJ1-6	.	TGTGCCAGCTCACCTGACAGCTCCTATAATTCACCCCTCCACTTT	CASSPDSSYNSPLHF
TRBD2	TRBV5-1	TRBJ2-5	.	TGCGCCAGCAGCTTTTTAGCGGGACCCCAAGAGACCCAGTACTTC	CASSFLAGPQETQYF
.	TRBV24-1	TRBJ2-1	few	TGTGCCACCAGGGGGGCCGAGGGAACCTACAATGAGCAGTTCTTC	CATRGAEGTYNEQFF
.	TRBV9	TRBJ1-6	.	TGTGCCAGCAGCGTAGGTCAAGAGCCTACCTATAATTCACCCCTCCACTTT	CASSVGQEPTYNSPLHF
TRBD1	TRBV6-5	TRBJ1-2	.	TGTGCCAGCAGAGACCCCATAACAGGGGCCTATGGCTACACCTTC	CASRDPITGAYGYTF
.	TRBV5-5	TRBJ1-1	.	TGTGCCAGCAGCTTGGGGGCTCAGCTACAGTACACTGAAGCTTTCTTT	CASSLGAQLQYTEAFF
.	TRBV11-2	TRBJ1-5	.	TGTGCCAGCAGTAACCGAGGGAGCCATCAGCCCCAGCATTTT	CASSNRGSHQPQHF
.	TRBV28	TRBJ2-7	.	TGTGCCAGCAGTTTAGGGCGCAAATCGGGACGGGACTCTACCGAGCAGTACTTC	CASSLGRKSGRDSTEQYF
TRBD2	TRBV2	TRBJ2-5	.	TGTGCCAGCAGGGTTATACTAGCGCCGGGGGCCCAGTACTTC	CASRVILAPGAQYF
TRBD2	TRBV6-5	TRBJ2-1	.	TGTGCCAGCAGCCGGACTAGCGGGGGGGGTGAGCAGTTCTTC	CASSRTSGGGEQFF
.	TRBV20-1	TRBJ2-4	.	TGCAGTGCTAGTAACCGCCCGAGGCACATTCAGTACTTC	CSASNRPRHIQYF
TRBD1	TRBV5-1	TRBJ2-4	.	TGCGCCAGCAGCTCTACAGGGGGGGCCAAAAACATTCAGTACTTC	CASSSTGGAKNIQYF
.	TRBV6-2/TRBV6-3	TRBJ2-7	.	TGTGCCAGCAGTTACGCGGGGAACTCCTACGAGCAGTACTTC	CASSYAGNSYEQYF
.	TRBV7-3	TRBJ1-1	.	TGTGCCAGCAGCTTAAACCAGGGCAATGAAGCTTTCTTT	CASSLNQGNEAFF
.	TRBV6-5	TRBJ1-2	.	TGTGCCAGCAGTTACGGGCGTCTCTATGGCTACACCTTC	CASSYGRLYGYTF
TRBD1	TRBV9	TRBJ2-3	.	TGTGCCAGCAGCGTGACAGGGGGTCTTTTTTCGGATACGCAGTATTTT	CASSVTGGLFSDTQYF
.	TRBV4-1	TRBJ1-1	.	TGCGCCAGCAGCCTACTGGGAGGTGGCACTGAAGCTTTCTTT	CASSLLGGGTEAFF
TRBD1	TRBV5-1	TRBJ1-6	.	TGCGCCAGCAGCTTGGGAGGGACAGGGACCTCACCCCTCCACTTT	CASSLGGTGTSPLHF
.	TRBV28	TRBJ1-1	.	TGTGCCAGCAGTCCCCTGGGGGGGGAGGACACTGAAGCTTTCTTT	CASSPLGGEDTEAFF
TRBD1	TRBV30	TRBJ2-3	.	TGTGCCTGGAGACAGGGGGGAAGGGTGAGGCAGTATTTT	CAWRQGGRVRQYF
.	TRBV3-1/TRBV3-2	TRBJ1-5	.	TGTGCCAGCAGCCAATCCAGACAAGGGGGTTCTCCCCAGCATTTT	CASSQSRQGGSPQHF
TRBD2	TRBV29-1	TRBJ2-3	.	TGCAGCGTCCGCGGGGGGAGCACAGATACGCAGTATTTT	CSVRGGSTDTQYF
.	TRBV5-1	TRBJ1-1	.	TGCGCCAGCAGCTTGGCATGGGGAGGCCTTGAAGCTTTCTTT	CASSLAWGGLEAFF
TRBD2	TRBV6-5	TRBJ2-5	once	TGTGCCAGCAGTCCGAGCGGGGGCCGGGAGACCCAGTACTTC	CASSPSGGRETQYF
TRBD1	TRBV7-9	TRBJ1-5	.	TGTGCCAGCAGCCCCACGGGACAGGGTAATCAGCCCCAGCATTTT	CASSPTGQGNQPQHF
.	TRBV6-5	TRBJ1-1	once	TGTGCCAGCACCTCCGATTCAGGGATTTCTGAAGCTTTCTTT	CASTSDSGISEAFF